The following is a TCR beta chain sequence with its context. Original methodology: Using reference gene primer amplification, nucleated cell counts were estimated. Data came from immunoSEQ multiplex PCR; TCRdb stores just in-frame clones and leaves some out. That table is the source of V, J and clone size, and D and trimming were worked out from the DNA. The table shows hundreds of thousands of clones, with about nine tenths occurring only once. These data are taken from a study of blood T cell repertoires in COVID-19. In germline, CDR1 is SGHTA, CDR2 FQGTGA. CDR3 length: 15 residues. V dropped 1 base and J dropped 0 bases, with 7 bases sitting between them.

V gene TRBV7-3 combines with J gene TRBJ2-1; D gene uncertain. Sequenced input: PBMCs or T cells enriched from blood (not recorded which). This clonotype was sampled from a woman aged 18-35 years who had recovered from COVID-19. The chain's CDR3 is CASSLMTLSYNEQFF. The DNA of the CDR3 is TGTGCCAGCAGCTTAATGACACTCTCCTACAATGAGCAGTTCTTC. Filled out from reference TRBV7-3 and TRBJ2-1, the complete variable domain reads GAGVSQTPSNKVTEKGKYVELRCDPISGHTALYWYRQSLGQGPEFLIYFQGTGAADDSGLPNDRFFAVRPEGSVSTLKIQRTERGDSAVYLCASSLMTLSYNEQFFGPGTRLTVL.